The present entry profiles one T cell receptor (beta chain) with its context. What it binds is not known. This sample was taken from a study of cytomegalovirus exposure and HLA in healthy donors. Whole-study context: Later, an analysis reported that the roughly 120 validation repertoires had used the same platform as the 500 to 750 first-cohort repertoires.

V was shortened by 10 bases and J by 1 base, with 11 bases between the two germline ends. The CDR3 spans 12 residues. From germline, CDR1 is MDHEN and CDR2 SYDVKM. General observations from the study: Subsequent analysis revealed that first-cohort TCR clusters tended to co-occur in the 120 or so validation repertoires. High specificity and sensitivity for cytomegalovirus status were reported for the classifier. The study recorded 150 to 200 TCR beta chains that were cytomegalovirus-associated.

Libraries were prepared by immunoSEQ multiplex PCR; TCRdb keeps only in-frame clonotypes and omits some of them. The repertoire holds some 200,000 clones, with more than 65% as singletons. The sample consisted of PBMCs. This receptor was obtained from a woman aged 25 to 39 in good health and CMV-seropositive. The chain combines TRBV28 with TRBJ2-7, with D uncertain. The CDR3 loop is CATTSASYEQYF. The CDR3 region has the DNA TGTGCCACCACCAGTGCTTCCTACGAGCAGTACTTC. The whole variable domain, remainder taken from reference TRBV28 and TRBJ2-7, is DVKVTQSSRYLVKRTGEKVFLECVQDMDHENMFWYRQDPGLGLRLIYFSYDVKMKEKGDIPEGYSVSREKKERFSLILESASTNQTSMYLCATTSASYEQYFGPGTRLTVT.